This T cell receptor (beta chain) was identified during a study of T cells after yellow fever vaccination. Study-wide results and caveats: The booster response re-showed most primary clones: approximately 95% CD4, 88% CD8. Overlap between CD4 and CD8 compartments was detected for a small share of clonotypes.

This clonotype has just a few counts. The antigen remains undetermined. TCRdb called the 5' RACE reads again in MiXCR, with one record for every CDR3 protein. Here the sample spans about 320,000 distinct CDR3 sequences, 3.5% to 4.5% being singletons. This receptor was identified in a man younger than 35 who received the YFV17D yellow fever vaccine. The starting material was PBMCs, obtained 15 days after the yellow fever booster vaccination.

CDR3 DNA: TGCGCCCAAGTCCTCGGCCCTTGGGACAGTCTCTACTCTGGAAACACCATATATTTT. This encodes CAQVLGPWDSLYSGNTIYF. This rearrangement joins TRBV5-1 to TRBJ1-3, with TRBD1 identical over 7 bases. V gave up 10 bases and J gave up 0 bases; unmatched junction bases: 22. The CDR3 spans 19 residues. Germline V gene sequence: CDR1 SGHRS, CDR2 YFSETQ.